The 21 T cell receptor beta chains presented below share a single source sample, sequenced in a study of T cells in Graves' hyperthyroidism and ophthalmopathy. RNA transcripts were the template for amplifying TCR beta CDR3 regions. RT-PCR in the first round (using the HTBI primer set) targeted the TCR CDR3. TCRdb recomputed calls from the multiplex PCR reads with MiXCR, one row per CDR3 protein. The sample lists around 700,000 distinct CDR3 sequences; around 19% were seen once. The sequenced sample was blood. These receptor sequences come from a woman between 50 and 59 years old with Graves' hyperthyroidism that later progressed to Graves' ophthalmopathy.

This clonotype was seen repeatedly, ten times or more. This chain connects TRBV5-6 to TRBJ2-5, with TRBD1 matching 8 bases. Looked up from germline, CDR1 is SGHDT and CDR2 is YYEEEE. The junction had 8 bases not matched to a gene; V was cut back by 0 bases and J by 4 bases. CDR3 length: 16 amino acids. The CDR3 DNA follows: TGTGCCAGCAGCTTGGGACAGGGGATGGGTGGAGAGACCCAGTACTTC. This translates into CASSLGQGMGGETQYF.

This clonotype was seen many times. The V gene is TRBV6-1, the J gene TRBJ2-6; D gene ambiguous. CDR3 length: 15 amino acids. V dropped 6 bases and J dropped 0 bases, with 9 bases sitting between them. Germline V gene data show CDR1 as MNHNS and CDR2 as SASEGT. CDR3 sequence reads: CASSLSPSGANVLTF. The CDR3 bases are TGTGCCAGCAGCCTCAGTCCCTCTGGGGCCAACGTCCTGACTTTC.

A few counts support this clonotype. The gene calls are TRBV19 and TRBJ2-7; D is perhaps TRBD1 or TRBD2 (5 bases each). Looked up from germline, CDR1 is LNHDA and CDR2 is SQIVND (reference sequence). The CDR3 covers 18 residues. The ends were cut back, 7 bases at V and 1 base at J, with 26 bases in the middle. The CDR3 loop reads CASILPVALGAVSYEQYF. The CDR3 nucleotides are TGTGCCAGTATTCTCCCGGTTGCTCTCGGGGCGGTATCCTACGAGCAGTACTTC. Variable domain in full (rest from reference TRBV19 and TRBJ2-7): DGGITQSPKYLFRKEGQNVTLSCEQNLNHDAMYWYRQDPGQGLRLIYYSQIVNDFQKGDIAEGYSVSREKKESFPLTVTSAQKNPTAFYLCASILPVALGAVSYEQYFGPGTRLTVT.

This clonotype was counted only a few times. Mismatch with germline at one junction end may stem from a read error. V usage is TRBV14 and J usage is TRBJ1-4; a possible D gene is TRBD1 (5 bases). The CDR3 is 19 residues long. Germline values: CDR1 SGHDN, CDR2 FVKESK. The CDR3 region has the DNA TGTGCCAGCAGTCAAGGCCGACCGGGGGTTTGGGTAACTAATGAAAAACTGTTTTTT. This sequence encodes CASSQGRPGVWVTNEKLFF. Variable domain in full (rest from reference TRBV14 and TRBJ1-4): EAGVTQFPSHSVIEKGQTVTLRCDPISGHDNLYWYRRVMGKEIKFLLHFVKESKQDESGMPNNRFLAERTGGTYSTLKVQPAELEDSGVYFCASSQGRPGVWVTNEKLFFGSGTQLSVL.

This sequence joins TRBV19 and TRBJ1-2; a weak D match, TRBD1 (5 bases). The CDR3 sequence is 13 residues long. CDR1 is LNHDA, CDR2 SQIVND, per germline (reference sequence). V was cut by 7 bases and J by 6 bases, with 15 bases left in between. In DNA, the CDR3 is TGTGCCAGTAAATGGGGACGTTCCGATGGCTACACCTTC. Translated, it gives CASKWGRSDGYTF.

The chain carries TRBV10-2 and TRBJ2-2; 9 nucleotides agree with TRBD2. This CDR3 is built from 15 residues. Trimming removed 4 bases from V and 4 bases from J; junction bases left unmatched: 4. Germline-derived CDR1 and CDR2 are WSHSY and SAAADI. CDR3 amino acids: CASSVVAGATGELFF. CDR3 sequence (DNA): TGCGCCAGCAGTGTGGTAGCGGGGGCCACCGGGGAGCTGTTTTTT.

Many counts were recorded for this clonotype. V gene TRBV27 combines with J gene TRBJ1-1, with D hard to call. Germline CDR1 MNHEY, CDR2 SMNVEV (reference sequence). The V end lost 3 bases, the J end lost 4 bases, and 15 bases lay between the germline ends. The CDR3 runs 15 residues. CDR3 DNA sequence: TGTGCCAGCAGTTTTGAACCAATCAGTAGCACTGAAGCTTTCTTT. Encoded protein: CASSFEPISSTEAFF.

Comment on this clonotype: Being one base from a much bigger clone, this may be a read error. The J gene is TRBJ2-3, the V gene TRBV13, with a possible D match to TRBD2 (6 bases). CDR3 length: 16 amino acids. CDR1 is PRHDT, CDR2 FYEKMQ, per germline (reference sequence). CDR3 amino acids: CTSSIRTGTSTDTQYF. Written as DNA, the CDR3 is TGTACCAGCAGCATACGAACCGGGACTAGCACAGATACGCAGTATTTT.

In regard to this clonotype: One end of the junction is discordant with germline, which a read error may explain. J is TRBJ1-6 and V is TRBV11-2, with D perhaps matching TRBD1 (5 bases). The CDR3 has 16 amino acids. Germline-derived CDR1 and CDR2 are SGHAT and FQNNGV. CDR3 sequence (DNA): TGTGCCAGCAGCTTAGGCAGGACGGGGCCAAGTTCACCCCTCTACTTT. The encoded protein is CASSLGRTGPSSPLYF.

There are a few counts of this clonotype. The rearrangement joins TRBV4-1 to TRBJ1-2; possible D gene TRBD1, 5 bases. Deletions cut 0 bases from V and 4 bases from J, with 12 bases between. Looked up from germline, CDR1 is MGHRA and CDR2 is YSYEKL. The CDR3 sequence is 15 residues long. DNA for the CDR3: TGCGCCAGCAGCCAAGATGGACAAGGATTCTATGGCTACACCTTC. It specifies CASSQDGQGFYGYTF.

This clonotype was seen only a few times. The rearrangement uses TRBV6-5 and TRBJ2-5; D not resolved. Germline-derived CDR1 and CDR2 are MNHEY and SVGAGI. This CDR3 spans 16 amino acids. The V end lost 2 bases, the J end lost 0 bases, and 13 bases lay between the germline ends. CDR3: CASSYGRLSYQETQYF. The CDR3 nucleotides are TGTGCCAGCAGTTACGGTCGTCTAAGCTACCAAGAGACCCAGTACTTC.

This clonotype was seen repeatedly, ten times or more. V gene TRBV18 combines with J gene TRBJ1-4, with D maybe TRBD1 (5 bases). Germline loops: CDR1 KGHSH, CDR2 LQKENI. Trimming cost V 3 bases and J 4 bases, with 9 bases left between them. The CDR3 is 14 residues long. CDR3 loop: CASSPGQSNEKLFF. The CDR3 DNA follows: TGTGCCAGCTCACCGGGGCAGAGTAATGAAAAACTGTTTTTT.

This clonotype turned up a few times. The chain employs TRBV20-1 and TRBJ1-4; 8 bases align to TRBD1. The ends lost 1 base at V and 10 bases at J; junction bases unmatched: 11. This CDR3 spans 15 amino acids. CDR1 DFQATT and CDR2 SNEGSKA come from the germline V gene (reference sequence). CDR3 loop: CSARGLQGVDGKLFF. The CDR3, as DNA: TGCAGTGCTAGAGGTTTACAGGGGGTGGACGGAAAACTGTTTTTT.

The sample holds a few counts of this clonotype. This chain uses TRBV9 with TRBJ1-1; TRBD1 is a possible D gene (5 bases). The germline gives CDR1 SGDLS, CDR2 YYNGEE. There are 18 residues in the CDR3. V lost 7 bases to trimming and J lost 0 bases, with 25 bases between them. The CDR3 DNA follows: TGTGCCAGCTCACCTCTATTAGGGGCCGACGGGTTGAACACTGAAGCTTTCTTT. Residues: CASSPLLGADGLNTEAFF.

The chain has TRBV10-3 and TRBJ1-5, with 10 bases fitting TRBD1. This CDR3 comprises 19 residues. The V segment lost 1 base and the J segment 4 bases; nucleotides outside the gene matches: 13. The germline V gene has CDR1 ENHRY and CDR2 SYGVKD. The CDR3 nucleotides read TGTGCCATCAGTGAGTTTCCCAGCTCCGGGACAGGGGCAAATCAGCCCCAGCATTTT. This encodes CAISEFPSSGTGANQPQHF.

This clonotype occurred many times. The chain links TRBV27 to TRBJ2-3; D is unclear. This CDR3 region has 13 residues. Trimming left V 8 bases short and J 2 bases short, with 11 bases between. CDR1 is MNHEY, CDR2 SMNVEV, per germline (reference sequence). Written as DNA, the CDR3 is TGTGCCAGCCAAATCTCCCACACAGATACGCAGTATTTT. As protein: CASQISHTDTQYF.

V is TRBV13 and J is TRBJ1-2; possibly TRBD1 for D (6 bases). Per the germline V gene, CDR1 is PRHDT and CDR2 is FYEKMQ (reference sequence). Trimming pared 0 bases from V and 5 bases from J, leaving 10 bases between. CDR3 size: 14 residues. This chain's CDR3 is CASSLGIGGYGYTF. The CDR3 nucleotides are TGTGCCAGCAGCTTAGGGATAGGGGGATATGGCTACACCTTC.

This clonotype was observed a handful of times. This chain uses TRBV5-1 with TRBJ2-3; D is unresolved. Germline V gene lookup returns CDR1 SGHRS and CDR2 YFSETQ. V lost 2 bases, J lost 4 bases, and 11 bases lay in between. The CDR3 spans 14 residues. This CDR3 reads CASSLFSDADTQYF. The CDR3, as DNA: TGCGCCAGCAGCTTATTCAGTGACGCAGATACGCAGTATTTT. The complete variable domain, with remaining parts taken from reference TRBV5-1 and TRBJ2-3, reads KAGVTQTPRYLIKTRGQQVTLSCSPISGHRSVSWYQQTPGQGLQFLFEYFSETQRNKGNFPGRFSGRQFSNSRSEMNVSTLELGDSALYLCASSLFSDADTQYFGPGTRLTVL.

The CDR3 region is CASSLPGPRETQYF. CDR3 coding DNA: TGTGCCAGCAGCTTACCCGGACCAAGAGAGACCCAGTACTTC. The J gene is TRBJ2-5, the V gene TRBV5-4; D unresolved. Germline CDR1 is SGHNT and CDR2 is YYREEE (reference sequence). The CDR3 contains 14 residues. Trimming left V 2 bases short and J 4 bases short, with 12 bases between.

A single count supports this clonotype. The chain couples TRBV2 to TRBJ2-7; 9 bases match TRBD2. In germline, CDR1 is SNHLY, CDR2 FYNNEI. CDR3 length equals 14 residues. V was clipped by 3 bases and J by 4 bases; unmatched bases: 4. Here the CDR3 reads CASSDGGGAYEQYF. The DNA of the CDR3 is TGTGCCAGCAGTGACGGCGGGGGGGCATACGAGCAGTACTTC.

This clonotype was counted only a few times. The CDR3 loop is CASSFSFGAGGNNEQFF. The CDR3 coding sequence is TGTGCCAGCAGCTTTTCCTTCGGGGCGGGGGGGAACAATGAGCAGTTCTTC. The V call is TRBV7-2, the J call TRBJ2-1, with 9 bases aligning to TRBD2. CDR3 length: 17 residues. The V segment lost 3 bases and the J segment 5 bases; nucleotides outside the gene matches: 11. Germline V gene sequence: CDR1 SGHTA, CDR2 FQGNSA. The variable domain in full, completed from reference TRBV7-2 and TRBJ2-1, reads GAGVSQSPSNKVTEKGKDVELRCDPISGHTALYWYRQSLGQGLEFLIYFQGNSAPDKSGLPSDRFSAERTGGSVSTLTIQRTQQEDSAVYLCASSFSFGAGGNNEQFFGPGTRLTVL.